This is a list of T cell receptor beta chains from one sample in a study of blood T cell repertoires in COVID-19. TCRdb keeps only in-frame clones here, not all; method: immunoSEQ multiplex PCR. The data show about 45,000 clones, 75% to 85% seen once. Sequences were obtained from peripheral blood. These receptors originate from an elderly man in a cohort sampled during active COVID-19. The CDR3 runs from the conserved cysteine through the conserved F or W. D genes are given only for firm matches. Clone sizes are given selectively: once, few, many, or a class where the clone is expanded.

-	TRBV5-6	TRBD1	TRBJ2-1	TGTGCCAGCAGTAAGTTACAGGGGATAGGGTACAATGAGCAGTTCTTC	CASSKLQGIGYNEQFF
-	TRBV11-3	-	TRBJ2-1	TGTGCCAGCAGCTCCGGACAGAGTTTTTTAAATGAGCAGTTCTTC	CASSSGQSFLNEQFF
-	TRBV7-2	-	TRBJ1-2	TGTGCCAGCAGCTCAAGCAGTGGCGGTAACTATGGCTACACCTTC	CASSSSSGGNYGYTF
-	TRBV27	-	TRBJ1-2	TGTGCCAGCAGTACTAACGGGTTATCGGCTGGCTACACCTTC	CASSTNGLSAGYTF
-	TRBV6-5	TRBD1	TRBJ2-7	TGTGCCAGCACCTCGACAGGGTTCAACTACGAGCAGTACTTC	CASTSTGFNYEQYF
-	TRBV4-1	-	TRBJ1-5	TGCGCCAGCAGCCAAGAACAGGCTGGCAATCAGCCCCAGCATTTT	CASSQEQAGNQPQHF
-	TRBV11-2	TRBD2	TRBJ2-3	TGTGCCAGCAGCCCCGGGAGGCAGATTAGCACAGATACGCAGTATTTT	CASSPGRQISTDTQYF
-	TRBV10-3	-	TRBJ1-6	TGTGCCATCAGGGGGACAAACTCTAATTCACCCCTCCACTTT	CAIRGTNSNSPLHF
-	TRBV11-2	TRBD1	TRBJ1-1	TGTGCCAGCAGCTTAGCGGGACAGACTTACACTGAAGCTTTCTTT	CASSLAGQTYTEAFF
-	TRBV19	TRBD1	TRBJ2-6	TGTGCCAGTACCGGGACAGCCGTCTTTGGGGCCAACGTCCTGACTTTC	CASTGTAVFGANVLTF
once	TRBV29-1	-	TRBJ2-1	TGCAGCCACGGGTCGGGTTACAATGAGCAGTTCTTC	CSHGSGYNEQFF